The clone carrying this TCR beta chain appeared many times. This sample is drawn from a study of neurological immune-mediated disorders. As for the cDNA, it was generated by 5'RACE with 10-nucleotide random UMIs. From the 5' RACE reads, TCRdb called clonotypes with MiXCR, one entry per CDR3 protein. The sample contains about 55,000 distinct CDR3 sequences, more than 3% of which appear only once. The trim removed 0 bases at V and 4 bases at J, leaving 7 bases unmatched. The CDR3 contains 16 residues. CDR1 DFQATT and CDR2 SNEGSKA come from the germline V gene (reference sequence). This receptor was taken from a man aged 25-45 years with multiple sclerosis. Specimen: PBMCs. The rearrangement joins TRBV20-1 to TRBJ1-4; TRBD1 aligns across 8 bases. CDR3: CSAREGQARYNEKLFF. The CDR3 DNA follows: TGCAGTGCTAGAGAGGGACAGGCCCGGTATAATGAAAAACTGTTTTTT.